These 4 T cell receptor beta chains came from one sample sequenced in a study of blood T cell repertoires in COVID-19 (TCRdb year 2020). To prepare the library, the immunoSEQ multiplex PCR assay was applied. TCRdb retrieved this table from immuneACCESS and kept in-frame rearrangements only. Not all clones are present; in checked studies, unresolved V genes account for under half, and no reason is known for the remainder. The sample table holds approximately 140,000 clones, of which 75% to 90% were seen once. Together, the top ten hold about 6% of the sample. The sample was peripheral blood. The receptors were sampled from a man older than 75 with acute or convalescent COVID-19.

V usage is TRBV6-1 and J usage is TRBJ1-2; perhaps TRBD1 as D (6 bases). Trimming pared 0 bases from V and 0 bases from J, leaving 11 bases between. The CDR3 runs to 16 residues. CDR1 is MNHNS and CDR2 is SASEGT in the germline V gene. The CDR3 loop reads CASSEAGAATNYGYTF. The DNA for the CDR3 is TGTGCCAGCAGTGAAGCGGGGGCAGCTACTAACTATGGCTACACCTTC.

This chain links TRBV28 with TRBJ1-2; D is perhaps TRBD1 (6 bases). Trimming shortened V by 9 bases and J by 0 bases, and 14 bases separated the two germline ends. The germline V gene has CDR1 MDHEN and CDR2 SYDVKM. The CDR3 loop spans 14 amino acids. As DNA, the CDR3 is TGTGCCAGTTCAGGGACACGGACTAACTATGGCTACACCTTC. Translated: CASSGTRTNYGYTF.

This chain joins TRBV7-8 and TRBJ2-2; 7 bases agree with TRBD2. Germline V gene data show CDR1 as SGHVS and CDR2 as FQNEAQ. The CDR3 sequence is 16 residues long. Trimming took 5 bases from V and 3 from J; bases not matched to a gene: 9. The DNA of the CDR3 is TGTGCCAGCAGCGCCTCAGCGGGAACTTACACCGGGGAGCTGTTTTTT. Translating it yields CASSASAGTYTGELFF. Combining the CDR3 with reference TRBV7-8 and TRBJ2-2 gives the whole variable domain GAGVSQSPRYKVAKRGQDVALRCDPISGHVSLFWYQQALGQGPEFLTYFQNEAQLDKSGLPSDRFFAERPEGSVSTLKIQRTQQEDSAVYLCASSASAGTYTGELFFGEGSRLTVL.

The V call is TRBV2, the J call TRBJ1-2; D remains ambiguous. In germline, CDR1 is SNHLY, CDR2 FYNNEI. Deletions cut 5 bases from V and 8 bases from J, with 15 bases between. The CDR3 runs to 13 residues. CDR3 coding DNA: TGTGCCAGCAGTATTGCCACGGACTTCGGCTACACCTTC. This translates into CASSIATDFGYTF. The variable domain in full, with the rest retrieved from reference TRBV2 and TRBJ1-2, is EPEVTQTPSHQVTQMGQEVILRCVPISNHLYFYWYRQILGQKVEFLVSFYNNEISEKSEIFDDQFSVERPDGSNFTLKIRSTKLEDSAMYFCASSIATDFGYTFGSGTRLTVV.